A single sample gave rise to the 28 T cell receptor beta chains below, sequenced in a study of blood T cell repertoires in COVID-19. TCRdb's table, derived via immunoSEQ multiplex PCR, lists solely in-frame clones and lacks some. The sample lists roughly 160,000 clones; 83% were seen once. The sequencing sample was made of peripheral blood. Receptors were obtained from an elderly woman with acute or convalescent COVID-19.

As DNA, the CDR3 is TGTGCCAGCAGCCCCTCTAGGTACCAAGAGACCCAGTACTTC. Protein: CASSPSRYQETQYF. The chain couples TRBV5-4 to TRBJ2-5; no definite D call. Germline assignment: CDR1 SGHNT and CDR2 YYREEE (reference sequence). Trimming removed 4 bases from V and 0 bases from J, with 10 bases in between. The CDR3 runs 14 residues.

V usage is TRBV6-2 or TRBV6-3 and J usage is TRBJ1-3; D remains unclear. The CDR3 is 15 amino acids. The germline V and J ends were trimmed by 0 bases and 0 bases, with 6 bases remaining between them. Germline V gene lookup returns CDR1 MNHEY and CDR2 SVGEGT. The CDR3 reads CASSYSRNSGNTIYF. The CDR3 DNA reads as TGTGCCAGCAGTTACTCGAGGAACTCTGGAAACACCATATATTTT.

The chain combines TRBV28 with TRBJ1-4; D is unresolved. Germline V gene lookup returns CDR1 MDHEN and CDR2 SYDVKM. V shed 7 bases and J shed 10 bases, with 19 bases lying between them. The CDR3 has 14 amino acids. The CDR3 reads CASKTLTRVGKLFF. CDR3 sequence (DNA): TGTGCCAGCAAAACTCTAACTCGGGTGGGAAAACTGTTTTTT. Using reference TRBV28 and TRBJ1-4 for the parts outside the CDR3, the full variable domain is DVKVTQSSRYLVKRTGEKVFLECVQDMDHENMFWYRQDPGLGLRLIYFSYDVKMKEKGDIPEGYSVSREKKERFSLILESASTNQTSMYLCASKTLTRVGKLFFGSGTQLSVL.

This clone was seen a few times. This CDR3 reads CASSRILEGQGLPNEKLFF. CDR3 DNA: TGTGCCAGCAGCCGTATTTTGGAGGGACAGGGGTTACCTAATGAAAAACTGTTTTTT. The V and J genes are TRBV7-9 and TRBJ1-4; the match to TRBD1 covers 10 bases. Germline loops: CDR1 SEHNR, CDR2 FQNEAQ (reference sequence). V shed 5 bases, J shed 3 bases, and the junction held 15 bases outside the gene matches. The CDR3 extends over 19 amino acids.

V is TRBV3-1 (or the pseudogene TRBV3-2) and J is TRBJ2-3; 7 positions match TRBD2. V shed 7 bases and J 3 bases; nucleotides not matched to a gene: 10. CDR1 is LGHDT and CDR2 is YNNKEL in the germline V gene (reference sequence). The CDR3 has 15 amino acids. CDR3 protein: CASTTGLGGTDTQYF. As DNA, the CDR3 is TGTGCCAGCACGACGGGCCTCGGGGGGACAGATACGCAGTATTTT.

The gene calls are TRBV9 and TRBJ2-3; 13 bases are shared with TRBD2. The ends lost 3 bases at V and 5 bases at J; junction bases unmatched: 6. The CDR3 is 16 amino acids. CDR1 and CDR2 from the germline V gene are SGDLS and YYNGEE. CDR3 sequence reads: CASSAGTSGTVDTQYF. CDR3 nucleotide sequence: TGTGCCAGCAGCGCCGGGACTAGCGGGACGGTAGATACGCAGTATTTT.

This clone came up once. This chain uses TRBV30 with TRBJ1-5, with 8 bases fitting TRBD1. CDR3 length: 12 amino acids. V shed 8 bases and J 5 bases; nucleotides not matched to a gene: 5. Germline CDR1 reads GTSNPN; CDR2 reads SVGIG (reference sequence). CDR3 nucleotide sequence: TGTGCCCGTGGACAGGGAGATCAGCCCCAGCATTTT. It is translated as CARGQGDQPQHF.

The chain recombines TRBV18 with TRBJ2-2; 7 nucleotides line up with TRBD1. This CDR3 has 15 residues. The junction had 7 bases not matched to a gene; V was cut back by 5 bases and J by 4 bases. CDR1 is KGHSH and CDR2 is LQKENI in the germline V gene. CDR3 residues: CASSSVGQTTGELFF. CDR3 DNA: TGTGCCAGCTCATCAGTGGGACAGACCACCGGGGAGCTGTTTTTT.

The V and J genes are TRBV25-1 and TRBJ2-1; maybe TRBD2 (5 bases). The V gene's germline CDR1 is MGHDK and CDR2 SYGVNS. With 5 bases removed from V and 4 bases from J, the gap between germline ends came to 6 bases. This CDR3 has 12 amino acids. In nucleotides, the CDR3 is TGTGCCAGCAGTAGACTATACAATGAGCAGTTCTTC. Its translation is CASSRLYNEQFF.

The rearrangement links TRBV6-5 to TRBJ2-5; D is possibly TRBD2 (7 bases). CDR1 is MNHEY and CDR2 is SVGAGI in the germline V gene. V was pared by 7 bases and J by 5 bases, with 14 bases between. The CDR3 extends over 13 amino acids. The CDR3 DNA follows: TGTGCCAGCAAGGGGGGGCGTTGGGAGACCCAGTACTTC. It encodes CASKGGRWETQYF.

This sequence joins TRBV6-6 and TRBJ1-6; TRBD1 agrees at 10 bases. The CDR3 loop spans 17 amino acids. Germline V gene sequence: CDR1 MNHNY, CDR2 SVGAGI (reference sequence). V lost 5 bases, J lost 7 bases, and 11 bases stayed unmatched. The CDR3 loop is CASSPTQETGGNSPLHF. The CDR3 DNA reads as TGTGCCAGCAGTCCGACCCAAGAGACAGGGGGCAATTCACCCCTCCACTTT.

This chain uses TRBV28 with TRBJ1-1; TRBD1 aligns across 8 bases. The germline V gene encodes CDR1 MDHEN and CDR2 SYDVKM. CDR3 size: 16 residues. V lost 6 bases to trimming and J lost 4 bases; unmatched junction nucleotides: 13. CDR3 sequence (DNA): TGTGCCAGCAGGGGTAGTGCTCAGGGGGCCGGCACTGAAGCTTTCTTT. Its protein product is CASRGSAQGAGTEAFF. Looking up the rest from reference TRBV28 and TRBJ1-1 gives the full variable domain: DVKVTQSSRYLVKRTGEKVFLECVQDMDHENMFWYRQDPGLGLRLIYFSYDVKMKEKGDIPEGYSVSREKKERFSLILESASTNQTSMYLCASRGSAQGAGTEAFFGQGTRLTVV.

In nucleotides, the CDR3 is TGTGCCAGTAGTATGTATAGCGGGAGGGCCATTGAGCAGTTCTTC. Residues: CASSMYSGRAIEQFF. This chain uses TRBV19 with TRBJ2-1; 11 bases fit TRBD2. CDR1 LNHDA and CDR2 SQIVND come from the germline V gene (reference sequence). CDR3 length: 15 residues. V lost 3 bases to trimming and J lost 9 bases; unmatched junction nucleotides: 7.

V gene TRBV5-6 combines with J gene TRBJ1-6; tentative D call: TRBD1 (5 bases). The CDR3 is 15 amino acids. V lost 0 bases and J lost 5, with 9 bases in between. CDR1 SGHDT and CDR2 YYEEEE come from the germline V gene. The CDR3 is CASSLGTRDNSPLHF. CDR3 DNA sequence: TGTGCCAGCAGCTTGGGGACCAGGGATAATTCACCCCTCCACTTT.

The chain joins TRBV6-6 to TRBJ2-2; TRBD2 might be the D (6 bases). The CDR3 is 15 amino acids. Germline V lookup: CDR1 MNHNY, CDR2 SVGAGI (reference sequence). V was pared by 4 bases and J by 0 bases, with 9 bases between. The DNA for the CDR3 is TGTGCCAGCAGTTTTGGGGGGTCGAACACCGGGGAGCTGTTTTTT. Amino acids: CASSFGGSNTGELFF.

V usage is TRBV29-1 and J usage is TRBJ1-5; the match to TRBD1 covers 10 bases. The germline V gene has CDR1 SQVTM and CDR2 ANQGSEA. The CDR3 covers 13 residues. V lost 3 bases to trimming and J lost 5 bases; unmatched junction nucleotides: 1. CDR3 protein: CSVDGTGDQPQHF. Written as DNA, the CDR3 is TGCAGCGTTGATGGGACAGGGGATCAGCCCCAGCATTTT.

The genes are TRBV19 and TRBJ1-3; 7 bases map to TRBD1. The germline V gene encodes CDR1 LNHDA and CDR2 SQIVND (reference sequence). The CDR3 extends over 14 amino acids. J gave up 0 bases and V 8 bases, and 4 bases lay outside the gene matches. The CDR3 nucleotides are TGTGCCAGTTCCAGGGGGGACTCTGGAAACACCATATATTTT. Protein sequence: CASSRGDSGNTIYF.

The chain employs TRBV19 and TRBJ1-5; 9 bases are shared with TRBD1. The CDR3 consists of 18 residues. Germline V gene sequence: CDR1 LNHDA, CDR2 SQIVND (reference sequence). Unmatched junction bases numbered 14, after V lost 3 bases and J lost 5 bases. CDR3: CASSMGQGAGGLHQPQHF. In nucleotides, the CDR3 is TGTGCCAGTAGTATGGGACAGGGCGCGGGCGGACTCCATCAGCCCCAGCATTTT.

This clone occurred once. This chain links TRBV6-6 with TRBJ1-6; no firm D call. V was trimmed by 6 bases and J by 6 bases, leaving 12 bases between them. The CDR3 is 14 residues long. Per germline, CDR1 MNHNY and CDR2 SVGAGI (reference sequence). Here the CDR3 reads CASSVRVRNSPLHF. The CDR3 coding sequence is TGTGCCAGCAGCGTCCGGGTTCGTAATTCACCCCTCCACTTT.

The table lists this clone with a count of one. The chain uses TRBV18 and TRBJ2-2, with D possibly being TRBD1 (5 bases). The germline gives CDR1 KGHSH, CDR2 LQKENI. The CDR3 is made up of 13 amino acids. V lost 1 base and J 6 bases, leaving 6 bases between the germline ends. Written as DNA, the CDR3 is TGTGCCAGCTCACCACAGGGGCCCGGGGAGCTGTTTTTT. Amino acid sequence: CASSPQGPGELFF.

The rearrangement uses TRBV5-1 and TRBJ2-3; TRBD2 aligns across 8 bases. The V and J ends lost 4 bases and 0 bases, in that order; junction bases with no gene match: 4. The germline gives CDR1 SGHRS, CDR2 YFSETQ. The CDR3 has 15 residues. Here the CDR3 DNA reads TGCGCCAGCAGCACCCAGCGGGGGAGCACAGATACGCAGTATTTT. Translated: CASSTQRGSTDTQYF.

The genes are TRBV5-4 and TRBJ2-3; 9 bases line up with TRBD2. V was clipped by 2 bases and J by 0 bases; unmatched bases: 7. The CDR3 runs 17 residues. The V gene's germline CDR1 is SGHNT and CDR2 YYREEE (reference sequence). The CDR3 reads CASSLPGTSLSTDTQYF. The CDR3 bases are TGTGCCAGCAGCTTACCCGGGACTAGCCTTAGCACAGATACGCAGTATTTT.

The genes are TRBV7-9 and TRBJ2-2, with TRBD2 matching over 12 bases. The trim removed 6 bases at V and 0 bases at J, leaving 5 bases unmatched. The germline gives CDR1 SEHNR, CDR2 FQNEAQ (reference sequence). The length of the CDR3 is 17 residues. The CDR3 sequence: CASRRGTSGSNTGELFF. CDR3 nucleotide sequence: TGTGCCAGCAGGAGAGGGACTAGCGGGTCGAACACCGGGGAGCTGTTTTTT.

This chain connects TRBV20-1 to TRBJ1-2; 7 bases map to TRBD1. Germline CDR1 reads DFQATT; CDR2 reads SNEGSKA (reference sequence). The CDR3 extends over 13 amino acids. Trimming cost V 4 bases and J 8 bases; bases outside gene matches: 10. For the CDR3, the DNA is TGCAGTGCTATTGACAGGGATCTATTGGGCTACACCTTC. Protein: CSAIDRDLLGYTF.

For the CDR3, the DNA is TGTGCCAGCAGCCCAAACCCGGTAGCCGGGGAGCTGTTTTTT. Translation gives CASSPNPVAGELFF. V usage is TRBV9 and J usage is TRBJ2-2; D call uncertain. V was clipped by 4 bases and J by 6 bases, with 13 bases between them. This CDR3 contains 14 residues. Germline V gene lookup returns CDR1 SGDLS and CDR2 YYNGEE.

The chain uses TRBV5-1 and TRBJ1-5, with D maybe TRBD1 (5 bases). CDR1 SGHRS and CDR2 YFSETQ come from the germline V gene. V gave up 4 bases and J gave up 6 bases, with 26 bases separating them. The CDR3 is 18 amino acids. CDR3 in DNA: TGCGCCAGCAGCCCAGACCCCATGGGCAGGGCTGTGAGTCAGCCCCAGCATTTT. Translated: CASSPDPMGRAVSQPQHF.

This clone appeared a few times. V usage is TRBV5-1 and J usage is TRBJ2-7, with unresolved D. V dropped 0 bases and J dropped 3 bases, with 7 bases sitting between them. This CDR3 has 13 amino acids. Per germline, CDR1 SGHRS and CDR2 YFSETQ. CDR3 nucleotide sequence: TGCGCCAGCAGCTTGGGACTCTACTACGAGCAGTACTTC. It is translated as CASSLGLYYEQYF.

The chain combines TRBV6-5 with TRBJ1-2; D perhaps matches TRBD1 (5 bases). Germline CDR1 MNHEY, CDR2 SVGAGI. The length of the CDR3 is 14 residues. V was pared by 5 bases and J by 4 bases, with 14 bases between. The CDR3 region has the DNA TGTGCCAGCAGTCCCCCGGGGGGAAGCTATGGCTACACCTTC. This translates into CASSPPGGSYGYTF.